These 25 T cell receptor beta chains were all obtained from the same sample, sequenced in a study of CD8 T cells in Susac syndrome. Random hexamers were used to reverse transcribe 0.5 to 1 ug of RNA. TCRdb re-derived calls from the immunoSEQ multiplex PCR reads in MiXCR, one entry per CDR3 protein. Among roughly 150,000 distinct CDR3 sequences listed, over 85% were seen once. The sequenced sample was CD4+ T cells from PBMCs. These receptors were collected from a human donor in good health.

The chain carries TRBV12-3 or TRBV12-4 and TRBJ2-1; unclear D gene. This CDR3 comprises 12 residues. Deletions cut 6 bases from V and 10 bases from J, with 13 bases between. This CDR3 is CASSRGGREQFF. DNA for the CDR3: TGTGCCAGCAGCCGCGGTGGAAGAGAGCAGTTCTTC.

The CDR3: CASSPLGDRVDQPQHF. CDR3 nucleotides: TGTGCCAGCAGCCCCCTAGGGGACAGAGTTGATCAGCCCCAGCATTTT. V and J are TRBV21-1 and TRBJ1-5; the DNA was not used to check the table's D call, TRBD1. TRBV21-1 is a listed pseudogene. This CDR3 has 16 residues.

This sequence joins TRBV6-5 and TRBJ1-1; D is perhaps TRBD1 (6 bases). Trimming took off 8 bases at V and 1 base at J, with 14 bases between the two ends. Germline V gene lookup returns CDR1 MNHEY and CDR2 SVGAGI. The CDR3 is 14 amino acids. CDR3 DNA: TGTGCCAGCGCCTTTAACAGGGAGAACACTGAAGCTTTCTTT. This gives the protein CASAFNRENTEAFF.

The chain couples TRBV5-5 to TRBJ1-2; TRBD1 matches 8 bases. V lost 3 bases to trimming and J lost 1 base; unmatched junction nucleotides: 11. Germline V gene lookup returns CDR1 SGHKS and CDR2 YYEKEE (reference sequence). The CDR3 length is 17 residues. The CDR3 loop is CASSSLGQGGFNYGYTF. In DNA, the CDR3 is TGTGCCAGCAGCTCCCTCGGACAGGGAGGCTTTAACTATGGCTACACCTTC.

The V call is TRBV19, the J call TRBJ2-3; no definite D call. The CDR3 covers 13 residues. The germline gives CDR1 LNHDA, CDR2 SQIVND (reference sequence). V was cut by 4 bases and J by 6 bases, with 11 bases left in between. The CDR3 region has the DNA TGTGCCAGTAGTAGACCAGATCAGGATACGCAGTATTTT. This codes for CASSRPDQDTQYF.

This clonotype has only one observation. This sequence joins TRBV12-5 and TRBJ1-1; no definite D call. This CDR3 region has 14 residues. Per germline, CDR1 LGHNT and CDR2 FRNRAP. Trimming removed 5 bases from V and 1 base from J, with 11 bases in between. The CDR3, as DNA: TGTGCTAGTGGTCCCCCGACTGAGAACACTGAAGCTTTCTTT. It translates to CASGPPTENTEAFF.

This rearrangement joins TRBV7-9 to TRBJ2-7, with D perhaps TRBD1 or TRBD2 (5 bases each). From germline, CDR1 is SEHNR and CDR2 FQNEAQ (reference sequence). CDR3 length: 15 amino acids. Trimming took 5 bases from V and 0 from J, leaving 14 bases between them. The CDR3 bases are TGTGCCAGCAGCCGCCCCGGGACCCGCTCCTACGAGCAGTACTTC. The encoded protein is CASSRPGTRSYEQYF.

This chain uses TRBV10-3 with TRBJ2-7, with a tentative D call TRBD2 (5 bases). V was pared by 4 bases and J by 2 bases, with 9 bases between. Germline-derived CDR1 and CDR2 are ENHRY and SYGVKD. The CDR3 extends over 13 amino acids. CDR3 loop: CAISAVGAYEQYF. The DNA for the CDR3 is TGTGCCATCAGTGCGGTGGGAGCCTACGAGCAGTACTTC.

This chain connects TRBV29-1 to TRBJ1-2; no definite D call. The V end lost 6 bases, the J end lost 2 bases, and 7 bases lay between the germline ends. CDR1 and CDR2 from the germline V gene are SQVTM and ANQGSEA. The CDR3 loop spans 11 amino acids. The CDR3 nucleotides are TGCAGCGTCAGAGAAAACTATGGCTACACCTTC. It translates to CSVRENYGYTF.

This clonotype was found once. The V gene is TRBV2, the J gene TRBJ1-5, with D tentatively TRBD1 (5 bases). Germline-derived CDR1 and CDR2 are SNHLY and FYNNEI. The CDR3 totals 15 residues. V lost 6 bases and J 6 bases, leaving 18 bases between the germline ends. The CDR3 loop reads CASRAGSLQGQPQHF. Written as DNA, the CDR3 is TGTGCCAGCAGGGCCGGGTCTCTTCAGGGTCAGCCCCAGCATTTT.

This clonotype was picked up one time. The chain joins TRBV29-1 to TRBJ1-3; 7 nucleotides match TRBD1. V shed 1 base, J shed 2 bases, and the junction held 5 bases outside the gene matches. There are 15 residues in the CDR3. Germline V gene lookup returns CDR1 SQVTM and CDR2 ANQGSEA. CDR3 protein: CSVEVGRGPGNTIYF. CDR3 nucleotides: TGCAGCGTTGAAGTCGGAAGGGGGCCTGGAAACACCATATATTTT.

V gene TRBV5-1 combines with J gene TRBJ1-1, with 9 bases aligning to TRBD1. The V gene's germline CDR1 is SGHRS and CDR2 YFSETQ. Trimming cost V 2 bases and J 5 bases; bases outside gene matches: 4. This CDR3 is built from 14 residues. The CDR3 region is CASSFVTGGTEAFF. The CDR3 nucleotides are TGCGCCAGCAGCTTTGTGACAGGGGGGACTGAAGCTTTCTTT.

The V and J genes are TRBV12-3 or TRBV12-4 and TRBJ1-1; TRBD1 might be the D (6 bases). CDR3 length: 12 amino acids. V was trimmed by 6 bases and J by 5 bases, leaving 10 bases between them. The CDR3 here is CASRSTGTEAFF. CDR3 coding DNA: TGTGCCAGCAGGTCAACAGGGACTGAAGCTTTCTTT.

The genes are TRBV5-1 and TRBJ2-1, with TRBD2 as a possible D gene (6 bases). CDR1 and CDR2 (germline): SGHRS, YFSETQ. CDR3 length: 13 amino acids. V was cut by 5 bases and J by 13 bases, with 19 bases left in between. The CDR3 here is CASSSLTSLEQFF. The CDR3 DNA follows: TGCGCCAGCAGTTCGCTGACTAGTCTTGAACAGTTCTTC. The full variable domain, completed using reference TRBV5-1 and TRBJ2-1, is KAGVTQTPRYLIKTRGQQVTLSCSPISGHRSVSWYQQTPGQGLQFLFEYFSETQRNKGNFPGRFSGRQFSNSRSEMNVSTLELGDSALYLCASSSLTSLEQFFGPGTRLTVL.

This chain links TRBV20-1 with TRBJ1-1; 11 positions agree with TRBD1. Germline-derived CDR1 and CDR2 are DFQATT and SNEGSKA (reference sequence). This CDR3 has 14 amino acids. J lost 1 base, V lost 5 bases, and 3 bases had no gene match. CDR3 amino acids: CSAGQGAENTEAFF. The CDR3 nucleotides read TGCAGTGCTGGACAGGGGGCTGAGAACACTGAAGCTTTCTTT.

The chain recombines TRBV5-8 with TRBJ2-1; D is unclear. V lost 7 bases and J 9 bases, leaving 8 bases between the germline ends. The CDR3 length is 10 residues. Germline-derived CDR1 and CDR2 are SGHTS and YDEGEE. In DNA form, the CDR3 reads TGTGCCAGCCGTAGGAGTGAGCAGTTCTTC. It yields the protein CASRRSEQFF. Combining the CDR3 with reference TRBV5-8 and TRBJ2-1 gives the whole variable domain EAGVTQSPTHLIKTRGQQATLRCSPISGHTSVYWYQQALGLGLQFLLWYDEGEERNRGNFPPRFSGRQFPNYSSELNVNALELEDSALYLCASRRSEQFFGPGTRLTVL.

CDR3 loop: CASSFGGIVLRQETQYF. CDR3 nucleotide sequence: TGTGCCAGCAGCTTCGGGGGTATAGTCCTACGCCAAGAGACCCAGTACTTC. The chain carries TRBV7-9 and TRBJ2-5; D may be TRBD2 (6 bases). CDR3 length: 17 residues. CDR1 is SEHNR and CDR2 is FQNEAQ in the germline V gene (reference sequence). V shed 3 bases and J shed 1 base, with 18 bases lying between them.

The chain links TRBV14 to TRBJ1-3; 7 bases are a match to TRBD1. The CDR3 totals 16 residues. V was clipped by 4 bases and J by 0 bases; unmatched bases: 6. Germline CDR1 is SGHDN and CDR2 is FVKESK. The chain's CDR3 is CASSLGQTDSGNTIYF. Here the CDR3 DNA reads TGTGCCAGCAGCCTGGGACAGACCGACTCTGGAAACACCATATATTTT. Supplemented by reference TRBV14 and TRBJ1-3, the full variable domain reads EAGVTQFPSHSVIEKGQTVTLRCDPISGHDNLYWYRRVMGKEIKFLLHFVKESKQDESGMPNNRFLAERTGGTYSTLKVQPAELEDSGVYFCASSLGQTDSGNTIYFGEGSWLTVV.

The V gene is TRBV12-5, the J gene TRBJ1-6; D may be TRBD1 (5 bases). The germline gives CDR1 LGHNT, CDR2 FRNRAP. The CDR3 sequence is 18 residues long. Trimming stripped 0 bases from V and 5 bases from J, with 17 bases between. CDR3 sequence: CASGLVLGMGRDNSPLHF. DNA of the CDR3: TGTGCTAGTGGTTTGGTACTGGGGATGGGGCGCGATAATTCACCCCTCCACTTT.

This chain uses TRBV10-3 with TRBJ2-7, with a possible D match to TRBD2 (6 bases). The CDR3 contains 12 residues. V was shortened by 11 bases and J by 5 bases, with 16 bases between the two germline ends. In germline, CDR1 is ENHRY, CDR2 SYGVKD. CDR3 in amino acids: CAAGLHPDEQYF. DNA of the CDR3: TGTGCCGCGGGACTCCATCCGGACGAGCAGTACTTC.

The table lists this clonotype with a count of one. The rearrangement links TRBV5-4 to TRBJ2-5; D is possibly TRBD1 or TRBD2 (5 bases each). Trimming removed 4 bases from V and 5 bases from J, with 15 bases in between. The CDR3 runs to 14 residues. Per germline, CDR1 SGHNT and CDR2 YYREEE (reference sequence). The CDR3 spells CASSHTGRGETQYF. In DNA, the CDR3 is TGTGCCAGCAGCCATACGGGCCGGGGCGAGACCCAGTACTTC. The entire variable domain, with the rest obtained from reference TRBV5-4 and TRBJ2-5, is as follows: ETGVTQSPTHLIKTRGQQVTLRCSSQSGHNTVSWYQQALGQGPQFIFQYYREEENGRGNFPPRFSGLQFPNYSSELNVNALELDDSALYLCASSHTGRGETQYFGPGTRLLVL.

The rearrangement uses TRBV9 and TRBJ2-7, with 8 positions matching TRBD1. CDR3 length: 14 residues. Trimming took 4 bases from V and 3 from J; bases not matched to a gene: 6. Germline V gene sequence: CDR1 SGDLS, CDR2 YYNGEE. The CDR3, as DNA: TGTGCCAGCAGCTCCCGGACAGGGTTCTACGAGCAGTACTTC. This translates into CASSSRTGFYEQYF.

This clonotype appeared once. The chain carries TRBV7-9 and TRBJ2-3, with TRBD1 matching over 7 bases. The CDR3 length is 15 residues. V was pared by 4 bases and J by 2 bases, with 6 bases of the junction left unmatched. Looked up from germline, CDR1 is SEHNR and CDR2 is FQNEAQ (reference sequence). In DNA form, the CDR3 reads TGTGCCAGCAGCTCGAGGGACAGCATCACAGATACGCAGTATTTT. Encoded protein: CASSSRDSITDTQYF.

The chain has TRBV5-1 and TRBJ1-2; D unclear. In germline, CDR1 is SGHRS, CDR2 YFSETQ. V lost 4 bases and J 4 bases, leaving 11 bases between the germline ends. CDR3 size: 13 residues. The CDR3 DNA reads as TGCGCCAGCAGCGCCGACATGAGCTATGGCTACACCTTC. It yields the protein CASSADMSYGYTF.

This chain connects TRBV20-1 to TRBJ2-2, with 7 bases lining up with TRBD1. The CDR3 has 15 amino acids. Germline V gives CDR1 DFQATT, CDR2 SNEGSKA (reference sequence). Trimming took 0 bases from V and 6 from J; bases not matched to a gene: 7. CDR3 region: CSARDPQGDSGELFF. The CDR3 DNA is TGCAGTGCTAGAGATCCTCAGGGGGATTCCGGGGAGCTGTTTTTT.